This T cell receptor (beta chain) was identified during a study of molecular identifiers for immune sequencing clone quantification. The V and J ends lost 0 bases and 8 bases, in that order; junction bases with no gene match: 13. The CDR3 totals 17 residues. Per germline, CDR1 DFQATT and CDR2 SNEGSKA (reference sequence). MiXCR, run by TCRdb on the PCR reads, gives a single entry per CDR3 protein. The data show 88,000 or so distinct CDR3 sequences, roughly a fifth seen once. This clonotype occurred many times. J is TRBJ2-3 and V is TRBV20-1, with 11 nucleotides matching TRBD2. The source is a human donor in good health. Some libraries in this study had Jurkat cell RNA spiked in. The material sequenced was naive CD8+ T cells from blood, with Jurkat cell RNA spiked in. Subset indicated: FACS-sorted CD8+CD4-CCR7+CD45RA+ naive T cells. CDR3 region: CSARDLFSGGAGGTQYF. The CDR3 DNA reads as TGCAGTGCTAGAGATCTCTTTAGCGGGGGGGCCGGTGGTACGCAGTATTTT.